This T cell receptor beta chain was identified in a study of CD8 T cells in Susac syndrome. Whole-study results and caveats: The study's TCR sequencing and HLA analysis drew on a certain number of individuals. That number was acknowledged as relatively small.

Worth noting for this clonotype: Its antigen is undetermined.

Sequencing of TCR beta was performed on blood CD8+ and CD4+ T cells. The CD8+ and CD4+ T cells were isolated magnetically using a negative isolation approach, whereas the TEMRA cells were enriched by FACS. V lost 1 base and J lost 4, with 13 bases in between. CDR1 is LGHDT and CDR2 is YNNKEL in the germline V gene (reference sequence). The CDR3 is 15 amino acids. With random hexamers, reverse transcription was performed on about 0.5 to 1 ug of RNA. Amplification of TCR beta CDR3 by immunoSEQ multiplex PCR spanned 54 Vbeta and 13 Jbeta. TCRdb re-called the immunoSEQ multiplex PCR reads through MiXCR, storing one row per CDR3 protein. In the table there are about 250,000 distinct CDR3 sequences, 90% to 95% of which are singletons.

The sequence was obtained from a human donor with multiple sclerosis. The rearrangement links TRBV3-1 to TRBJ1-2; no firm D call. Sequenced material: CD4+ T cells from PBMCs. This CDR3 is CASSQGFVGSYGYTF. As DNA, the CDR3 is TGTGCCAGCAGCCAAGGGTTCGTCGGAAGCTATGGCTACACCTTC.